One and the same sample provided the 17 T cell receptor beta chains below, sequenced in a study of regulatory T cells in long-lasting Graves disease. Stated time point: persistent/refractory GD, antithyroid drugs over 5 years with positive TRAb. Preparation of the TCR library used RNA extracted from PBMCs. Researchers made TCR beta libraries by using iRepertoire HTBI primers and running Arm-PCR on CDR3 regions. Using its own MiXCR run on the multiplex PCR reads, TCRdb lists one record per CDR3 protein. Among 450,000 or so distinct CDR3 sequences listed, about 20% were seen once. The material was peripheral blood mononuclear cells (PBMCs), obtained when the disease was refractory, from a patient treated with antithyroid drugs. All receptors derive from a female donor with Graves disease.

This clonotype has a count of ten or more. DNA of the CDR3: TGTGCCAGCAGTAAGTACAGGGGAGCGGGTCAGCCCCAGCATTTT. Translated: CASSKYRGAGQPQHF. The V call is TRBV27, the J call TRBJ1-5; TRBD1 agrees at 7 bases. After removal of 5 bases from V and 6 bases from J, the junction contained 10 bases not matched to a gene. Per the germline V gene, CDR1 is MNHEY and CDR2 is SMNVEV (reference sequence). The CDR3 runs to 15 residues.

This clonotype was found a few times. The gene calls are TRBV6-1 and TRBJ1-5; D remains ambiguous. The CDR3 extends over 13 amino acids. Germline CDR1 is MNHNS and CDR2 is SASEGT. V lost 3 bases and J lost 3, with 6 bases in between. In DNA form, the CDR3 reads TGTGCCAGCAGTGACAGTATCAATCAGCCCCAGCATTTT. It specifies CASSDSINQPQHF.

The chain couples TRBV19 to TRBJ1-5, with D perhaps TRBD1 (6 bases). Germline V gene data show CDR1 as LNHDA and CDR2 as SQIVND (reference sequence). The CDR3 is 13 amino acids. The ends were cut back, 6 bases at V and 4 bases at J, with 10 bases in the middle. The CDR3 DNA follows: TGTGCCAGTAGGCGGACAGCGAATCAGCCCCAGCATTTT. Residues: CASRRTANQPQHF.

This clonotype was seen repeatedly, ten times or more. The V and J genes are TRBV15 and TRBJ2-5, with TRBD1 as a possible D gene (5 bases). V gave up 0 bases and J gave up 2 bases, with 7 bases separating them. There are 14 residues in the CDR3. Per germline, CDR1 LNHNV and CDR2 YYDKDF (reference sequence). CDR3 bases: TGTGCCACCAGCAGAGACAGGGCACAAGAGACCCAGTACTTC. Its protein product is CATSRDRAQETQYF.

The CDR3 nucleotides are TGTGCCAGCAGCGTGTGGGGGCTAGCAGAAAACATTCAGTACTTC. This gives the protein CASSVWGLAENIQYF. The chain has TRBV9 and TRBJ2-4, with D perhaps matching TRBD1 (6 bases). Germline assignment: CDR1 SGDLS and CDR2 YYNGEE. V was trimmed by 2 bases and J by 5 bases, leaving 14 bases between them. The CDR3 is made up of 15 amino acids.

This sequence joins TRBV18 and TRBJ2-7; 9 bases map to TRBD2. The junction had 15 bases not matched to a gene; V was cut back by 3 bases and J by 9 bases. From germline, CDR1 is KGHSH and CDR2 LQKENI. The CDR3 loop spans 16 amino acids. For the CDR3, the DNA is TGTGCCAGCTCACCCGTAATGATCGTAGCGGGAGCGGCGCAGTACTTC. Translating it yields CASSPVMIVAGAAQYF.

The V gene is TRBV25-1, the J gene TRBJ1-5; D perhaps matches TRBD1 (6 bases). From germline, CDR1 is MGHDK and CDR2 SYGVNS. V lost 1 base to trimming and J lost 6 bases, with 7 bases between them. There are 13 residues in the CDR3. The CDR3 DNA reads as TGTGCCAGCAGTGAATGGACAGCTCAGCCCCAGCATTTT. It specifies CASSEWTAQPQHF.

DNA of the CDR3: TGTGCCAGCTCACCTATGAGACTTAATTCCTACGAGCAGTACTTC. Translated, it gives CASSPMRLNSYEQYF. This chain joins TRBV18 and TRBJ2-7; D is ambiguous. The germline V gene encodes CDR1 KGHSH and CDR2 LQKENI. The CDR3 is 15 amino acids. The V gene lost 3 bases and the J gene lost 1 base, with 13 bases spanning the gap.

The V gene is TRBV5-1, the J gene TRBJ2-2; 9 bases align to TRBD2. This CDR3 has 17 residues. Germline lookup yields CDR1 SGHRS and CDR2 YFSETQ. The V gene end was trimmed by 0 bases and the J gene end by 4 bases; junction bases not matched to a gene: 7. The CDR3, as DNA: TGCGCCAGCAGCTTGGCGACTTTAGCGGGAGTCACCGGGGAGCTGTTTTTT. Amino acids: CASSLATLAGVTGELFF.

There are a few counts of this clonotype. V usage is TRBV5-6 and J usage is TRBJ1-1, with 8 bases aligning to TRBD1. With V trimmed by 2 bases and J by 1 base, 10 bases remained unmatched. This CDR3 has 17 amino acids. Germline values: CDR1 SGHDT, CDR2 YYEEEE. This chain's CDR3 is CASSFYFRGRGNTEAFF. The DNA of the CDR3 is TGTGCCAGCAGCTTCTACTTCAGGGGGCGCGGGAACACTGAAGCTTTCTTT.

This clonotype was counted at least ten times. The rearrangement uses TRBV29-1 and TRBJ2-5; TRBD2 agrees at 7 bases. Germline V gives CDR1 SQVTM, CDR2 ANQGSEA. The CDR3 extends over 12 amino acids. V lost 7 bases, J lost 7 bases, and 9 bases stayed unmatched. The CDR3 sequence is CSGERGSGTQYF. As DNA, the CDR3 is TGCAGCGGAGAGCGCGGGAGCGGGACCCAGTACTTC. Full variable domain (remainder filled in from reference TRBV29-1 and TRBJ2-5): SAVISQKPSRDICQRGTSLTIQCQVDSQVTMMFWYRQQPGQSLTLIATANQGSEATYESGFVIDKFPISRPNLTFSTLTVSNMSPEDSSIYLCSGERGSGTQYFGPGTRLLVL.

The CDR3 DNA reads as TGTGCCAGCAGTGATCTCGGAGATACGCAGTATTTT. This translates into CASSDLGDTQYF. This chain joins TRBV25-1 and TRBJ2-3; D remains unclear. V was pared by 3 bases and J by 5 bases, with 6 bases between. The CDR3 covers 12 residues. Germline CDR1 MGHDK, CDR2 SYGVNS.

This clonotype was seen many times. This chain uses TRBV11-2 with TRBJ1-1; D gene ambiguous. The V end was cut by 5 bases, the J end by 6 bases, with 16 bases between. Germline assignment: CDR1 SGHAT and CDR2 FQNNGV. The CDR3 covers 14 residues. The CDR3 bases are TGTGCCAGCAGCCGAGTACGGGGAGGTGCTGAAGCTTTCTTT. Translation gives CASSRVRGGAEAFF.

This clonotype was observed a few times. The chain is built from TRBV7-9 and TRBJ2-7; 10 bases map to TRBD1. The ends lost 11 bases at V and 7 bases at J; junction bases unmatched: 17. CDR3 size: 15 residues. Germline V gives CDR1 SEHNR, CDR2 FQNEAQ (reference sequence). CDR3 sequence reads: CAEELLGTGDFEQYF. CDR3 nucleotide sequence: TGTGCCGAAGAGCTCCTCGGGACAGGGGATTTTGAGCAGTACTTC.

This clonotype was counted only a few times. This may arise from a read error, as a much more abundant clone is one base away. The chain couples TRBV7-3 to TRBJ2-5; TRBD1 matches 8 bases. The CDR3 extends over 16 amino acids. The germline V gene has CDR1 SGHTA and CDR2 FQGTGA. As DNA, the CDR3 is TGTACCAGCAGCCTGGGGGACAGGCCATTAAGAGAGACCCAGTACTTC. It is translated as CTSSLGDRPLRETQYF. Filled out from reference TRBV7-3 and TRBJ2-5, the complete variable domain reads GAGVSQTPSNKVTEKGKYVELRCDPISGHTALYWYRQSLGQGPEFLIYFQGTGAADDSGLPNDRFFAVRPEGSVSTLKIQRTERGDSAVYLCTSSLGDRPLRETQYFGPGTRLLVL.

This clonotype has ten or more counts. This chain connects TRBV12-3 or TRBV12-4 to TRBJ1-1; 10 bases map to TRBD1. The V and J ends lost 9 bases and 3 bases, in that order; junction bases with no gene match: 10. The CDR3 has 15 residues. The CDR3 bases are TGTGCCAGTGACAAACCGGGACAGGGGTACACTGAAGCTTTCTTT. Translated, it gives CASDKPGQGYTEAFF.

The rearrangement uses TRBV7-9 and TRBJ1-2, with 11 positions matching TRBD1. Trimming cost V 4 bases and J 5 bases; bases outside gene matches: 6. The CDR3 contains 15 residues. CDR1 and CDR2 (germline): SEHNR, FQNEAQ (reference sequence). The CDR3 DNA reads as TGTGCCAGCAGCTCTAGGACAGGGGGCGCATATGGCTACACCTTC. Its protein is CASSSRTGGAYGYTF.